A single sample gave rise to the 5 T cell receptor beta chains below, sequenced in a study of CD8 T cells in cerebrospinal fluid in Alzheimer's disease. TCRdb derives one entry per CDR3 protein from the 10x single-cell sequencing reads, leaving out DNA. The table for this sample gives 1,500 to 2,000 distinct CDR3 sequences. Input material: cerebrospinal fluid. The receptors shown here come from a human donor in good health.

This clonotype is called medium-sized based on its frequency. The J gene is TRBJ1-1, the V gene TRBV29-1. Germline values: CDR1 SQVTM, CDR2 ANQGSEA. The length of the CDR3 is 14 residues. This CDR3 reads CSVGVGLTNTEAFF.

This clonotype ranks as medium-sized in terms of frequency. The chain employs TRBV5-5 and TRBJ2-7. The CDR3 totals 13 residues. Germline CDR1 SGHKS, CDR2 YYEKEE (reference sequence). CDR3 loop: CASSLVGRREQYF.

This clonotype is labeled medium-sized based on frequency. The gene calls are TRBV11-2 and TRBJ2-1; TCRdb indicates TRBD2, and absent DNA this call remains unverified. This CDR3 has 12 amino acids. The germline CDR1 and CDR2 sequences are SGHAT and FQNNGV. The CDR3 here is CASSASGGVQFF.

This clonotype is identified as large from frequency. V usage is TRBV10-2 and J usage is TRBJ2-1; TCRdb selects TRBD2, and the lack of DNA leaves this call unchecked. This CDR3 contains 18 residues. In germline, CDR1 is WSHSY, CDR2 SAAADI. CDR3 in amino acids: CASSESGGVGAPRNEQFF.

This clonotype is labeled large based on frequency. The chain employs TRBV2 and TRBJ2-7; absent DNA, TCRdb's TRBD2 call cannot be checked. Germline V gene lookup returns CDR1 SNHLY and CDR2 FYNNEI. The CDR3 has 11 residues. The CDR3 reads CASRALYEQYF.